Listed below are T cell receptor beta chains from one sample, sequenced in a study of CD8 T cells in Susac syndrome. One entry per CDR3 protein results from TCRdb running MiXCR on the immunoSEQ multiplex PCR reads. The table includes under 150,000 distinct CDR3 sequences, approximately 94% detected once. Sequencing input: CD4+ T cells from PBMCs. Source of these receptors: a human donor with multiple sclerosis. Each CDR3 is given without its conserved first and last residue. The D gene is left open where the match is weak.

D gene	V gene	J gene	CDR3 protein
.	TRBV4-2	TRBJ2-7	ASSQASDPPYEQY
TRBD1	TRBV12-3/TRBV12-4	TRBJ1-1	ASSPQGLPSLNTEAF
.	TRBV5-4	TRBJ2-6	ASTTSAGANVLT
.	TRBV27	TRBJ1-2	ASSRQDGGYT
.	TRBV12-3/TRBV12-4	TRBJ1-2	ASSTTDNYGYT
.	TRBV30	TRBJ1-2	ASSGTGGYGYT
.	TRBV7-9	TRBJ1-2	ASSLGSELYGYT
.	TRBV6-1	TRBJ1-5	ASSEAPGSYQPQH
.	TRBV12-3/TRBV12-4	TRBJ1-4	ASRSREKLF
.	TRBV5-4	TRBJ2-5	ASSLGLQETQY
TRBD2	TRBV3-1	TRBJ2-7	ASSHVGGTSGNEQY
TRBD2	TRBV20-1	TRBJ2-2	SARDSSGRGNTGELF
.	TRBV5-4	TRBJ2-2	ASSLRSGGNTGELF
.	TRBV12-3/TRBV12-4	TRBJ2-7	ASSSYATYEQY
.	TRBV12-3/TRBV12-4	TRBJ1-3	ASSVQQNTIY
TRBD2	TRBV29-1	TRBJ2-1	SSSGLADFNEQF
TRBD2	TRBV5-1	TRBJ2-1	ASSSGSSGVNEQF
TRBD2	TRBV10-1	TRBJ2-7	ASSEASGKREQY